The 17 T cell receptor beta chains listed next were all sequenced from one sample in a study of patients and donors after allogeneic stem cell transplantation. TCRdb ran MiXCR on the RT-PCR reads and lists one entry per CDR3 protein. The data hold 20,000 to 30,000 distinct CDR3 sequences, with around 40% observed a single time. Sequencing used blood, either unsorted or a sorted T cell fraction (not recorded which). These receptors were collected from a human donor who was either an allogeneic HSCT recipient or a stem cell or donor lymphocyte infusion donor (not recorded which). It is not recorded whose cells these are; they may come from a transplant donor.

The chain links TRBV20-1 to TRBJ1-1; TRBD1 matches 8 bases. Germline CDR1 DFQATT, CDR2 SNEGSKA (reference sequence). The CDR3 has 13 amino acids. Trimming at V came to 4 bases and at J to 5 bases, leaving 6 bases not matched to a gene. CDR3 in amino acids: CSANGQGRTEAFF. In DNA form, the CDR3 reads TGCAGTGCTAATGGACAGGGTAGGACTGAAGCTTTCTTT.

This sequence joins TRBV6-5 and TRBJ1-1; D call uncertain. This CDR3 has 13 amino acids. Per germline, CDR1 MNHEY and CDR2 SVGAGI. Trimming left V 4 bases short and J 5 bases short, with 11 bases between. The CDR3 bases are TGTGCCAGCAGTTGGGCAGGAGAAACTGAAGCTTTCTTT. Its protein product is CASSWAGETEAFF.

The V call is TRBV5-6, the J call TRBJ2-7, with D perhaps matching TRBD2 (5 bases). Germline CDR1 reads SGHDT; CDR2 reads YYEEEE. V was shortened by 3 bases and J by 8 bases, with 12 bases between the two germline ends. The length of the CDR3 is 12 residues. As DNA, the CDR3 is TGTGCCAGCAGCTCACTACCGGGGAAGCAGTACTTC. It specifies CASSSLPGKQYF.

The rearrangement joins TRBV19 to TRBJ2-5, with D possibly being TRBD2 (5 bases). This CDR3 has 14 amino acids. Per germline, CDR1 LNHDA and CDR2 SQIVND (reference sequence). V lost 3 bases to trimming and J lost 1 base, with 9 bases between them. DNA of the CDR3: TGTGCCAGTAGTATGAGGGCGACCCAAGAGACCCAGTACTTC. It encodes CASSMRATQETQYF.

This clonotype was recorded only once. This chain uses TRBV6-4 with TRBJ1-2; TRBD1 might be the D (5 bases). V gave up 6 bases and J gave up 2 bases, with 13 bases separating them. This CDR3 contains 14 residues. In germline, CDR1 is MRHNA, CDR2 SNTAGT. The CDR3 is CASRRDFKNYGYTF. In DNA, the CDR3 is TGTGCCAGCAGAAGGGACTTTAAAAACTATGGCTACACCTTC.

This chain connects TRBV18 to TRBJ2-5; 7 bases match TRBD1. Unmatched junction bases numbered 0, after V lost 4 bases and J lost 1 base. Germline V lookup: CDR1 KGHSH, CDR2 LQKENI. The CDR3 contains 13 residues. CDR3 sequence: CASSRQGQETQYF. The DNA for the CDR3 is TGTGCCAGCTCACGACAGGGCCAAGAGACCCAGTACTTC.

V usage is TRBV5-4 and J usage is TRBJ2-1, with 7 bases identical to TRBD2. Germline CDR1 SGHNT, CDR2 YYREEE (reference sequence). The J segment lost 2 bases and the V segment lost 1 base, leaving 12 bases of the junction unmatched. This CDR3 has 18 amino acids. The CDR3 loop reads CASSLYSGPPQTYNEQFF. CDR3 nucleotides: TGTGCCAGCAGCTTGTATAGCGGGCCACCCCAAACCTACAATGAGCAGTTCTTC. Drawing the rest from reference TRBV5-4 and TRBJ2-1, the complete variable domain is ETGVTQSPTHLIKTRGQQVTLRCSSQSGHNTVSWYQQALGQGPQFIFQYYREEENGRGNFPPRFSGLQFPNYSSELNVNALELDDSALYLCASSLYSGPPQTYNEQFFGPGTRLTVL.

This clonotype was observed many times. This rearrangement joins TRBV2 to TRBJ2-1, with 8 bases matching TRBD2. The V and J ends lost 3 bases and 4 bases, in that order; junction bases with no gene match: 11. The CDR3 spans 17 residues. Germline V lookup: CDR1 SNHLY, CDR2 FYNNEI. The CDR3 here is CASSDGGPGLEYNEQFF. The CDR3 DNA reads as TGTGCCAGCAGTGATGGGGGGCCGGGACTAGAGTACAATGAGCAGTTCTTC. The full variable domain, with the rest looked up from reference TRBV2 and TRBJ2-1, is EPEVTQTPSHQVTQMGQEVILRCVPISNHLYFYWYRQILGQKVEFLVSFYNNEISEKSEIFDDQFSVERPDGSNFTLKIRSTKLEDSAMYFCASSDGGPGLEYNEQFFGPGTRLTVL.

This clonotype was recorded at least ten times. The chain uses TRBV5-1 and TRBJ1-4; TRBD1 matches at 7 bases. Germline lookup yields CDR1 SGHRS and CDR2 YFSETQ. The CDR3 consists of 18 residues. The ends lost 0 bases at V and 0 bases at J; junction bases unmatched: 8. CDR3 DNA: TGCGCCAGCAGCTTGGATGGAGGGACAGCTGCAACTAATGAAAAACTGTTTTTT. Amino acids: CASSLDGGTAATNEKLFF.

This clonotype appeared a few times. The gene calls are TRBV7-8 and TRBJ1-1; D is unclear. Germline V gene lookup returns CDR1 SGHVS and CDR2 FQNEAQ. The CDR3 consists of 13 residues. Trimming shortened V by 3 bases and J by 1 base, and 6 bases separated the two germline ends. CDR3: CASSLIGNTEAFF. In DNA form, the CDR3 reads TGTGCCAGCAGCTTGATAGGGAACACTGAAGCTTTCTTT.

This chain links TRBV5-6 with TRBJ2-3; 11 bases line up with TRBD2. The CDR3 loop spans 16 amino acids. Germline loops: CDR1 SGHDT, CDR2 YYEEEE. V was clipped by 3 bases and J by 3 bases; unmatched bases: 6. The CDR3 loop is CASSYGTSGVTDTQYF. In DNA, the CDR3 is TGTGCCAGCAGCTACGGGACTAGCGGAGTGACAGATACGCAGTATTTT.

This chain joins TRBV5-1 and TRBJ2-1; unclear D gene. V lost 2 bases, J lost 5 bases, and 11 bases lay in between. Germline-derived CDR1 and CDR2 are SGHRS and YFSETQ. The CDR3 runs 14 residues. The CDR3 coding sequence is TGCGCCAGCAGCTTATGGGATGGAAACAATGAGCAGTTCTTC. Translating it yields CASSLWDGNNEQFF.

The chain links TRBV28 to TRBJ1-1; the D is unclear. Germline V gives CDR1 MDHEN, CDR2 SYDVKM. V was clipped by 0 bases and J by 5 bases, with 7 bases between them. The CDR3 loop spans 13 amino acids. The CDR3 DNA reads TGTGCCAGCAGTTTATGGACTGTGACTGAAGCTTTCTTT. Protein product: CASSLWTVTEAFF.

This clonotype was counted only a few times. The CDR3 DNA is TGTGCCAGCAGTGCCCTTCCCCGTATCGACGGCTACACCTTC. Amino acid sequence: CASSALPRIDGYTF. J is TRBJ1-2 and V is TRBV6-6, with D unresolved. Trimming removed 5 bases at V and 8 bases at J, with 18 bases between. This CDR3 spans 14 amino acids. Germline V lookup: CDR1 MNHNY, CDR2 SVGAGI (reference sequence).

CDR3 residues: CSVVDGGGRAGYTF. As DNA, the CDR3 is TGCAGCGTTGTCGATGGGGGCGGCAGAGCTGGCTACACCTTC. The chain links TRBV29-1 to TRBJ1-2, with a possible D match to TRBD1 (6 bases). V lost 4 bases and J 7 bases, leaving 19 bases between the germline ends. Germline V gene sequence: CDR1 SQVTM, CDR2 ANQGSEA. This CDR3 is 14 amino acids long.

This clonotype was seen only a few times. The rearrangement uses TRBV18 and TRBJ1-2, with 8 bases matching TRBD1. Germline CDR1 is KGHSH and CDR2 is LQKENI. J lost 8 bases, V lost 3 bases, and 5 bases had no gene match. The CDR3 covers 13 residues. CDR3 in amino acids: CASSPVDRGGYTF. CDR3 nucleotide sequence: TGTGCCAGCTCACCGGTCGACAGGGGAGGCTACACCTTC. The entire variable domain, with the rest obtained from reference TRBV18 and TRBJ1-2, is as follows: NAGVMQNPRHLVRRRGQEARLRCSPMKGHSHVYWYRQLPEEGLKFMVYLQKENIIDESGMPKERFSAEFPKEGPSILRIQQVVRGDSAAYFCASSPVDRGGYTFGSGTRLTVV.

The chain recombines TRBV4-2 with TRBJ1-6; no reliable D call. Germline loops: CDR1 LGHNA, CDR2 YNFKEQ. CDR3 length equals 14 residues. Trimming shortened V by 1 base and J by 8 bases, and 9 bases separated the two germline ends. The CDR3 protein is CASSQVGWDSPLHF. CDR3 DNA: TGTGCCAGCAGCCAAGTAGGGTGGGATTCACCCCTCCACTTT.